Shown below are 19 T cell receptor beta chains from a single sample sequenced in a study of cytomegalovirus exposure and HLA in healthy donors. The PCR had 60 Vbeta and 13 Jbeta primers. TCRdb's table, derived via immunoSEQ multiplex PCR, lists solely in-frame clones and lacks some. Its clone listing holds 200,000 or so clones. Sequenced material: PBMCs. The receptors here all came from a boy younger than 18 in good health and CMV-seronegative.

The CDR3 DNA follows: TGTGCCAGTAGCCCCGGAGTTAACTATGGCTACACCTTC. Translating gives CASSPGVNYGYTF. This rearrangement joins TRBV19 to TRBJ1-2; the D is unclear. CDR3 length: 13 amino acids. V dropped 6 bases and J dropped 1 base, with 9 bases sitting between them. Germline V gives CDR1 LNHDA, CDR2 SQIVND (reference sequence). Full variable domain (rest looked up from reference TRBV19 and TRBJ1-2): DGGITQSPKYLFRKEGQNVTLSCEQNLNHDAMYWYRQDPGQGLRLIYYSQIVNDFQKGDIAEGYSVSREKKESFPLTVTSAQKNPTAFYLCASSPGVNYGYTFGSGTRLTVV.

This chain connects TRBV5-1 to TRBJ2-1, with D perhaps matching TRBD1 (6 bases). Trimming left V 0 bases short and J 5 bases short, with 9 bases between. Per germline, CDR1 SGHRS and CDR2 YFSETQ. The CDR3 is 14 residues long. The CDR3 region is CASSLDRADNEQFF. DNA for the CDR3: TGCGCCAGCAGCTTGGACAGGGCAGACAATGAGCAGTTCTTC.

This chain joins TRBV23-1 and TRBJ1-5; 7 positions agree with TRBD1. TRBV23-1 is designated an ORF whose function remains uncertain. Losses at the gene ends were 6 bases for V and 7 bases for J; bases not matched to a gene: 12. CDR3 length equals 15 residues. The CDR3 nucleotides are TGCGCCAGCAGCAACAGGGGAGGTGGAAAACAGCCCCAGCATTTT. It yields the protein CASSNRGGGKQPQHF.

CDR3 in DNA: TGTGCCAGCAGCCACGTGGGACTAGCGGGGGGAAGGAACACCGGGGAGCTGTTTTTT. This encodes CASSHVGLAGGRNTGELFF. The chain is built from TRBV7-3 and TRBJ2-2; TRBD2 agrees at 15 bases. The J segment lost 1 base and the V segment lost 5 bases, leaving 8 bases of the junction unmatched. This CDR3 region has 19 residues. The V gene's germline CDR1 is SGHTA and CDR2 FQGTGA. Based on the CDR3 plus reference TRBV7-3 and TRBJ2-2, the full variable domain is GAGVSQTPSNKVTEKGKYVELRCDPISGHTALYWYRQSLGQGPEFLIYFQGTGAADDSGLPNDRFFAVRPEGSVSTLKIQRTERGDSAVYLCASSHVGLAGGRNTGELFFGEGSRLTVL.

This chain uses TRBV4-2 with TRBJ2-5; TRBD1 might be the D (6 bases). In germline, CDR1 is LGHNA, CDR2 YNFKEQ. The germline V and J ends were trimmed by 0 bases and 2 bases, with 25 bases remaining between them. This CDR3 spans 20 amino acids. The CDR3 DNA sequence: TGTGCCAGCAGCCAAGAGGAGGCTCGGAAAAGCAGCAGGGGACAAGAGACCCAGTACTTC. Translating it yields CASSQEEARKSSRGQETQYF.

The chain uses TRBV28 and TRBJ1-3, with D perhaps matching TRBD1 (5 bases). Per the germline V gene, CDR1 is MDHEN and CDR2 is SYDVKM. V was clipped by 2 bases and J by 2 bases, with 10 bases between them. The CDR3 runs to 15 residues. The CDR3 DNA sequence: TGTGCCAGCAGTTTAGCAGGGAACGCTGGAAACACCATATATTTT. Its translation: CASSLAGNAGNTIYF.

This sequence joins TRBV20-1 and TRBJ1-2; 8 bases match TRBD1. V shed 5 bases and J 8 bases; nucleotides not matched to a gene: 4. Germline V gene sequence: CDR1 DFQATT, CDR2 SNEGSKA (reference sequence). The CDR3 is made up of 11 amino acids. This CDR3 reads CSAWTGNGYTF. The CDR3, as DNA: TGCAGTGCTTGGACAGGGAACGGCTACACCTTC.

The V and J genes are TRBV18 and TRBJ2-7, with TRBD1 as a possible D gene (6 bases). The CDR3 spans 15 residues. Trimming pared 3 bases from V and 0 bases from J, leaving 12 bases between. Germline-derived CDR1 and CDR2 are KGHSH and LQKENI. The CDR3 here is CASSPRQDSSYEQYF. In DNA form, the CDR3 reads TGTGCCAGCTCACCGCGACAGGATAGCTCCTACGAGCAGTACTTC.

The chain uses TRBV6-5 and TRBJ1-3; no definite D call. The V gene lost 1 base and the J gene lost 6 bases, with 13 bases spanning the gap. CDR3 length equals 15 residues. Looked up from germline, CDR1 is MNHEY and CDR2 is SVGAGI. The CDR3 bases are TGTGCCAGCAGTTACTGGGCAGGATCCGTAAACACCATATATTTT. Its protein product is CASSYWAGSVNTIYF.

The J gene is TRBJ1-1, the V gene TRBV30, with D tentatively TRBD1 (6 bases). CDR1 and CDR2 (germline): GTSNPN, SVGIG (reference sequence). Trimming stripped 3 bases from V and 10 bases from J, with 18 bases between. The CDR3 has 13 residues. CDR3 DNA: TGTGCCTGGAGCGGACAGAGGGGTGGGGCAGCTTTCTTT. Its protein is CAWSGQRGGAAFF.

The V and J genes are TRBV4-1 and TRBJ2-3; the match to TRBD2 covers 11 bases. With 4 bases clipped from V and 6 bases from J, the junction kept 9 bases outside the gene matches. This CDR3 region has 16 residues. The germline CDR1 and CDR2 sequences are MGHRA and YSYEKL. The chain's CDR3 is CASSPPLAGASDTQYF. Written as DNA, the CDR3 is TGCGCCAGCAGCCCCCCACTAGCGGGGGCCTCCGATACGCAGTATTTT.

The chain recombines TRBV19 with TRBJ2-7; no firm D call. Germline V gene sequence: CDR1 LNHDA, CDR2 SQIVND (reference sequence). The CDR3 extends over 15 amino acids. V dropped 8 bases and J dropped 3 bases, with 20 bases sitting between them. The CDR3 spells CASASRSGSHYEQYF. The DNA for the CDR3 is TGTGCCAGTGCTTCAAGATCGGGTAGCCACTACGAGCAGTACTTC.

In DNA form, the CDR3 reads TGTGCCAGCAGCAGAAGAGGGACTAGCGGGAAAGAGACCCAGTACTTC. Translation: CASSRRGTSGKETQYF. The V and J genes are TRBV7-2 and TRBJ2-5; 13 bases match TRBD2. The V gene's germline CDR1 is SGHTA and CDR2 FQGNSA. The CDR3 is 16 amino acids. The trim removed 5 bases at V and 3 bases at J, leaving 6 bases unmatched.

The CDR3 here is CASSLVGESSYNEQFF. CDR3 bases: TGTGCCAGCAGCTTAGTCGGAGAGAGCTCCTACAATGAGCAGTTCTTC. V is TRBV7-6 and J is TRBJ2-1, with no clear D. Germline V CDR1 and CDR2: SGHVS, FNYEAQ. The CDR3 consists of 16 residues. Between the trimmed V and J ends, which lost 1 base and 0 bases, there was a span of 10 bases.

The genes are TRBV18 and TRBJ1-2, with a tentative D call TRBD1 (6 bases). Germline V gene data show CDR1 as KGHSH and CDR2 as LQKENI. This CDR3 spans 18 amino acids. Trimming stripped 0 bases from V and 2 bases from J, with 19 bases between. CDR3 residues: CASSPPGLDEGGNYGYTF. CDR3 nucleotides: TGTGCCAGCTCACCACCAGGGTTGGACGAGGGGGGGAACTATGGCTACACCTTC.

CDR3 amino acids: CASSLVGQGYEQYF. DNA for the CDR3: TGTGCCAGCAGTTTAGTGGGACAGGGATACGAGCAGTACTTC. J is TRBJ2-7 and V is TRBV28, with 9 bases lining up with TRBD1. The V and J ends lost 2 bases and 4 bases, in that order; junction bases with no gene match: 3. Germline CDR1 and CDR2: MDHEN and SYDVKM. The CDR3 sequence is 14 residues long.

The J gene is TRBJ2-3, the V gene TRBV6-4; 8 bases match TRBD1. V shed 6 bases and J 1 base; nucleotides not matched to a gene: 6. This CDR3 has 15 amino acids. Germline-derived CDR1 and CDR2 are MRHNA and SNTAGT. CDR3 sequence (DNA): TGTGCCAGCAGCCCCAGGACAGGGCGCACAGATACGCAGTATTTT. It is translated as CASSPRTGRTDTQYF.

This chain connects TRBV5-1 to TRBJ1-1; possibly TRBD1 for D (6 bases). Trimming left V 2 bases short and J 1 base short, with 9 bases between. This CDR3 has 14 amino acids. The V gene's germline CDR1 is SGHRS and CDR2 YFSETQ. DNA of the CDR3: TGCGCCAGCAGCTTTCAACAGGGGAACACTGAAGCTTTCTTT. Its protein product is CASSFQQGNTEAFF.

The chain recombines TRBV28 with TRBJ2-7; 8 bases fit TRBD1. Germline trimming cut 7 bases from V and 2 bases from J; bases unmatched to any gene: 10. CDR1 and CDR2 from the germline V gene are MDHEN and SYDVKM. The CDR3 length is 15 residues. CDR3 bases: TGTGCCAGCACTCAGGGTACGACAGGGGCCTACGAGCAGTACTTC. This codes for CASTQGTTGAYEQYF.